The clone carrying this TCR beta chain was counted ten times or more. Its cognate antigen is unknown. This entry comes from a study of regulatory T cells in long-lasting Graves disease. Study-wide results and limits: Persistent disease showed a preference for TRBV28, TRBJ1-2 and TRBJ2-5. Accuracy could have been hurt by small sample size.

This sample's time point: persistent/refractory GD, antithyroid drugs over 5 years with positive TRAb. Generation of the TCR library employed RNA extracted from PBMCs. Combining iRepertoire HTBI primers with Arm-PCR of CDR3 regions, the authors built TCR beta libraries. TCRdb reanalysed the multiplex PCR reads using MiXCR and keeps one entry per CDR3 protein. Among a few hundred thousand distinct CDR3 sequences listed, around 20% were seen once. V dropped 3 bases and J dropped 2 bases, with 11 bases sitting between them. CDR1 and CDR2 (germline): MNHGY, SVAAGI. The CDR3 runs to 14 residues. This clonotype was sampled from a female donor with Graves disease. The chain carries TRBV6-9 and TRBJ2-7; no definite D call. The starting material was peripheral blood mononuclear cells (PBMCs), obtained when the disease was refractory, from a patient treated with antithyroid drugs. For the CDR3, the DNA is TGTGCCAGCAGTTACGGGCTGTACCCCTACGAGCAGTACTTC. Its protein product is CASSYGLYPYEQYF.